This TCR beta chain was profiled in a study of shared clonotypes between healthy human individuals. This CDR3 contains 15 residues. Germline trimming cut 3 bases from V and 2 bases from J; bases unmatched to any gene: 3. CDR1 and CDR2 from the germline V gene are LNHDA and SQIVND (reference sequence). Sequencing used immunoSEQ multiplex PCR; TCRdb keeps in-frame clones, though not all of them. Of around 1.5 million clones in the sample, approximately 98% are singletons; the top ten hold around 0.47%. The chain couples TRBV19 to TRBJ2-1; 8 bases align to TRBD2. The TCR was taken from a man aged 25 to 40 in good health. Material: naive CD4+ T cells sorted from blood. Subset of the sample: CD45RA+ positively selected. The CDR3 sequence is CASSISGSAYNEQFF. The CDR3 DNA reads TGTGCCAGTAGTATCAGCGGGAGCGCCTACAATGAGCAGTTCTTC.